This T cell receptor (beta chain) emerged from a study of shared T cell receptors in the human thymus (dated by TCRdb to the early 2020s). Notes on the research overall: The study examined how self-reactive, shared T-cell receptor alpha chains are generated in the human thymus.

Receptor libraries were prepared by the immunoSEQ multiplex PCR assay. TCRdb obtained this table from immuneACCESS and retained in-frame rearrangements with V and J assigned. These tables miss some clones; where compared with another copy, unresolved V genes account for less than half of the shortfall, and the remainder is unexplained. The table for this sample lists approximately 660,000 clones; 70% to 90% of them were counted only once. Clones ranked in the top ten supply around 0.0099% of the sample. The CDR3 sequence holds 18 residues, the cysteine and phenylalanine included. The DNA shown is the 54-base CDR3, in frame from base 1. V ends up 3 bases short and J 4 bases short, with an unmatched junction base count of 10. CDR1 and CDR2 (SGHRS, YFSETQ) derive from the germline V gene. With regard to this clone: What this receptor recognizes is not known. Base qualities are not provided; no much larger clone lies one nucleotide away.

The same data also contributed to another study, on human thymus T cells. The second study also describes: In Finland, the donors were immunologically healthy infants who were having open corrective cardiac surgery for congenital heart defects. The thymus tissue came from surgical resects taken out during corrective cardiac surgery. Biased V and J gene segment usage appeared to be present in both thymic and peripheral blood repertoires. The related research reported highly overlapping thymic TCR repertoires among unrelated individuals. The study characterized TCR alpha and beta repertoires from fewer than 10 infant thymus samples and four related peripheral blood samples. The infant donors were roughly 7 to 244 days old, and the cohort included several males and two females. Thymocytes were released mechanically from tissue and stored at -70 °C as pellets of about 9.5-32 million cells. A QIAsymphony instrument was used to extract genomic DNA from the frozen cell pellets. TCRB and TCRAD loci were amplified from a standardized quantity of quality-controlled genomic DNA using the immunoSEQ multiplex PCR assay. The amplicons covered the V(D)J region and were long enough to include the CDR3 and to identify the V and J genes. The commercial immunoSEQ service was used to sequence amplicons on an Illumina platform. Primer bias and sequencing errors were corrected as previously described, and TCRAD and TCRB definitions were based on the IMGT database. immunoSEQ Analyzer 3.0 and VDJTools were used for repertoire analysis, which covered basic statistics, V/J segment usage, diversity estimates, rarefaction and pairwise overlap. Diversity was estimated with Chao1, ChaoE, Efron-Thisted, Shannon and inverse Simpson indices, and also on datasets down-sampled to the smallest sample. Repertoire overlap used strict matching of CDR3 nucleotide sequence, V gene and J gene, with Jaccard-based multidimensional scaling clustering. On average, around 810,000 unique TCRB clonotypes were obtained from thymus samples, compared with around 78,000 from blood samples.

This TCR was sampled from a boy younger than two with a congenital heart defect. Donor details come from another sample of the same person, matched by shared clones. Sequences were obtained from thymocytes. This receptor chain uses TRBV5-1 and TRBJ2-1, and 13 junctional nucleotides match TRBD2. The CDR3 region has the sequence CASSSPPTSGRVYNEQFF. The bases are TGCGCCAGCAGCTCGCCCCCTACTAGCGGGAGGGTATACAATGAGCAGTTCTTC.